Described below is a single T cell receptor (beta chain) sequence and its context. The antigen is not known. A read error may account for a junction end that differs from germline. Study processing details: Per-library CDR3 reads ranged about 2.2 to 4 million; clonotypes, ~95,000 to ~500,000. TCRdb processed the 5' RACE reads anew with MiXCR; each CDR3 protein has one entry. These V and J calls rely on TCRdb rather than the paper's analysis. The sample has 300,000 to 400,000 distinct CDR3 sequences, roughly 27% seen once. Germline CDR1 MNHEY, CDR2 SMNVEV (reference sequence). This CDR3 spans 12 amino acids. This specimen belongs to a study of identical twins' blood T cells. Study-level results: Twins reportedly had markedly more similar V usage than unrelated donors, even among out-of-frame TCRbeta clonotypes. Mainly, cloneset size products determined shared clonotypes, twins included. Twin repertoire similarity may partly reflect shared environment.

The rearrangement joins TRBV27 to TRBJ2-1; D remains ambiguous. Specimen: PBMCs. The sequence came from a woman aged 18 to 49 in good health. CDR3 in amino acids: CAGSFRSNEQFF. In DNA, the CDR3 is TGTGCCGGCAGTTTCAGGTCTAATGAGCAGTTCTTC.